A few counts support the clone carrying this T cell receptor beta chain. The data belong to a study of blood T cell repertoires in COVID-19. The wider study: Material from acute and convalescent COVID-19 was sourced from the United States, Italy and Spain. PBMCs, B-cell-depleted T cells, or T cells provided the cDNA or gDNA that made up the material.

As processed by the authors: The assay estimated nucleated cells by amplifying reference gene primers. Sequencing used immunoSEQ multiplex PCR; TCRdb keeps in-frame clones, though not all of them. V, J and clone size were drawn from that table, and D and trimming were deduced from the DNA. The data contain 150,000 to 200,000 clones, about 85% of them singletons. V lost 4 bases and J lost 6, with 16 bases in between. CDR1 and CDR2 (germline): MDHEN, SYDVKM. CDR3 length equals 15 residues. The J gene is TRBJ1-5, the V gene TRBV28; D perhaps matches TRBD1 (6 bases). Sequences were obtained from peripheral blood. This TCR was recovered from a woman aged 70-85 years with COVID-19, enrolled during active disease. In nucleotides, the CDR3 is TGTGCCAGCAGTTCGATCTCCAGGGGTTTTCAGCCCCAGCATTTT. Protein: CASSSISRGFQPQHF.